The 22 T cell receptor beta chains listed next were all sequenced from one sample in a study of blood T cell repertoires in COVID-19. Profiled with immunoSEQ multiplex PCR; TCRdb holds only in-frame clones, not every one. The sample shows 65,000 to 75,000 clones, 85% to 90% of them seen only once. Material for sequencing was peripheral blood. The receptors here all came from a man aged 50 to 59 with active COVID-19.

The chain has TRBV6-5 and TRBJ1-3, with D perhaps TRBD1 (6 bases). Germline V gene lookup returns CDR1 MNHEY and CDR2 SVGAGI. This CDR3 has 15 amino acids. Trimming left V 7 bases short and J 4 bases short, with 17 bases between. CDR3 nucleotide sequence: TGTGCCAGCATTGGCAGGGGCCGTGGGGGAAACACCATATATTTT. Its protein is CASIGRGRGGNTIYF.

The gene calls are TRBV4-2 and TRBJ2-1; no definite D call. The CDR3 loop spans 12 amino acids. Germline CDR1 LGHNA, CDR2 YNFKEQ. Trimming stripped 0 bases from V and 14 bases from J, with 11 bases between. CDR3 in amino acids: CASSQDSDKKFF. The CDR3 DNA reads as TGTGCCAGCAGCCAAGACTCCGACAAAAAGTTCTTC.

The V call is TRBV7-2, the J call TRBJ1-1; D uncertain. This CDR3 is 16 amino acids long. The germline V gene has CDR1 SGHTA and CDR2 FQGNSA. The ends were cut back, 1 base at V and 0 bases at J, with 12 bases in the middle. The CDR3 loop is CASSLGGVALNTEAFF. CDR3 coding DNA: TGTGCCAGCAGCTTAGGAGGTGTTGCTTTGAACACTGAAGCTTTCTTT.

The CDR3 is CASSHPGLEVTGELFF. In nucleotides, the CDR3 is TGTGCCAGCAGCCATCCGGGACTAGAGGTCACCGGGGAGCTGTTTTTT. The chain combines TRBV11-2 with TRBJ2-2; 8 bases are a match to TRBD2. The CDR3 runs to 16 residues. Germline CDR1 is SGHAT and CDR2 is FQNNGV. V shed 5 bases and J 4 bases; nucleotides not matched to a gene: 9.

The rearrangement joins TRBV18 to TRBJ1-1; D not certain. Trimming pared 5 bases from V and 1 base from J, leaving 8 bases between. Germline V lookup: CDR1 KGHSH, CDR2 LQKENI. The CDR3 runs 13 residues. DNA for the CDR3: TGTGCCAGCTCAACGGTCCCGAACACTGAAGCTTTCTTT. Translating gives CASSTVPNTEAFF.

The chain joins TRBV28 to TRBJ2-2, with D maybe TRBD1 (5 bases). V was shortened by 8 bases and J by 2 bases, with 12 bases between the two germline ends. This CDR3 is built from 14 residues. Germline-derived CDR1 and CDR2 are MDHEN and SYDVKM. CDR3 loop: CASLTATNTGELFF. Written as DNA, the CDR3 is TGTGCCAGCCTGACAGCGACCAACACCGGGGAGCTGTTTTTT.

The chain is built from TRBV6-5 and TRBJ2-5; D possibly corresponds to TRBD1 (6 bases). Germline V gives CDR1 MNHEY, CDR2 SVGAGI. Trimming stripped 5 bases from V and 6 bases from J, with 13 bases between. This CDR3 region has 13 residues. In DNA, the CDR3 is TGTGCCAGCAGTCAGGGGTTGACGAAGACCCAGTACTTC. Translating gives CASSQGLTKTQYF.

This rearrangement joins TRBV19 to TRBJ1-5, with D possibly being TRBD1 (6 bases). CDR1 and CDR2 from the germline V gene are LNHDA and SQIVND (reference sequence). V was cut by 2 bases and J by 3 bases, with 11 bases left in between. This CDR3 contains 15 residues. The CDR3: CASSIRLGANQPQHF. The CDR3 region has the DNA TGTGCCAGTAGTATACGTTTGGGGGCCAATCAGCCCCAGCATTTT.

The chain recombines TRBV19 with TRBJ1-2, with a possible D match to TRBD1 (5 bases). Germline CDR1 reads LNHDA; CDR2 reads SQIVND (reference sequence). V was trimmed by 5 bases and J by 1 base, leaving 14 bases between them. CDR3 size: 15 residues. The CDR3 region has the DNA TGTGCCAGTAGTGGTGGGGGGTCGATTAACTATGGCTACACCTTC. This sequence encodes CASSGGGSINYGYTF.

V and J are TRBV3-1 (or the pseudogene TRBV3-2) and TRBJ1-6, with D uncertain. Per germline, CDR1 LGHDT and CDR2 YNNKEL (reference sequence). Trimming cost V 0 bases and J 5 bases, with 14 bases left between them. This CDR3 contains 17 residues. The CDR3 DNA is TGTGCCAGCAGCCAAGATGCTTTATGGCGGGATAATTCACCCCTCCACTTT. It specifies CASSQDALWRDNSPLHF.

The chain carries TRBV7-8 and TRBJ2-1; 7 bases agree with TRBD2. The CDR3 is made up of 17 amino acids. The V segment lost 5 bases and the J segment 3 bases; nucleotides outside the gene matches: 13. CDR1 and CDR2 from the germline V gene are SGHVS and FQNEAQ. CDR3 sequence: CASSPRPRLADYNEQFF. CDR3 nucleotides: TGTGCCAGCAGCCCAAGGCCCCGACTAGCAGACTACAATGAGCAGTTCTTC.

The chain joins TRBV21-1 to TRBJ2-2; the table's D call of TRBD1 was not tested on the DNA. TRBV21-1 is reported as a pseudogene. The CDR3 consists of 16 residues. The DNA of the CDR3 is TGTGCCAGCAGCAAAGGAGGGACAGTCACCACCGGGGAGCTGTTTTTT. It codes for CASSKGGTVTTGELFF.

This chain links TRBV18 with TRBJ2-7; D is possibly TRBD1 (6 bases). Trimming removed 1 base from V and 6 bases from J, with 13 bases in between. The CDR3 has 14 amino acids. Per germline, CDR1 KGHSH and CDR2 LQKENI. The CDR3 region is CASSPRDRTGEQYF. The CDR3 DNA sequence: TGTGCCAGCTCACCACGCGACAGGACGGGCGAGCAGTACTTC.

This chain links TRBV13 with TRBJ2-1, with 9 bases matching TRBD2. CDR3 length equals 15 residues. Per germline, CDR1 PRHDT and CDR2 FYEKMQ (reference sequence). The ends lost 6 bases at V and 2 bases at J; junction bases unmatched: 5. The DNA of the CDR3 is TGTGCCAGCAGTTCAGCGGGGGGACCCTACAATGAGCAGTTCTTC. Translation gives CASSSAGGPYNEQFF. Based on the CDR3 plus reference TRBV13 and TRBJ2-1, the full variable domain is AAGVIQSPRHLIKEKRETATLKCYPIPRHDTVYWYQQGPGQDPQFLISFYEKMQSDKGSIPDRFSAQQFSDYHSELNMSSLELGDSALYFCASSSAGGPYNEQFFGPGTRLTVL.

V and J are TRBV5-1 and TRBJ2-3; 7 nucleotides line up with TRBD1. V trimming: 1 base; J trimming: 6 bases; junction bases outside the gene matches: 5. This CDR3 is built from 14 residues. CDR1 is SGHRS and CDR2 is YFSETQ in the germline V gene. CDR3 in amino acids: CASSLTGAGDTQYF. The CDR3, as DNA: TGCGCCAGCAGCTTGACAGGGGCTGGCGATACGCAGTATTTT.

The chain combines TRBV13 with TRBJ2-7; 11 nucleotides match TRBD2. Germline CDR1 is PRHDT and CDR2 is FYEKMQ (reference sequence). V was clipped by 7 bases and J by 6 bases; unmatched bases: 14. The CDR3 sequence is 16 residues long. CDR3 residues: CASKRTTSGGPFEQYF. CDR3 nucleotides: TGTGCCAGCAAGCGAACTACTAGCGGGGGCCCCTTCGAGCAGTACTTC.

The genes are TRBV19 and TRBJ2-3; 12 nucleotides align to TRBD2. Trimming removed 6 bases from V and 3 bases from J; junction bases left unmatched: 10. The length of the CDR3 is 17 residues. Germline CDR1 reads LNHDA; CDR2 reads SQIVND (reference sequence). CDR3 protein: CASSTLAGGPLTDTQYF. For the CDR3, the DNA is TGTGCCAGTAGCACTCTAGCGGGAGGGCCGTTGACAGATACGCAGTATTTT.

CDR3 sequence: CASSEWDRVAMRDGYTF. The CDR3 DNA reads TGTGCCAGCAGTGAATGGGACAGGGTGGCGATGCGGGATGGCTACACCTTC. This chain joins TRBV2 and TRBJ1-2; the match to TRBD1 covers 9 bases. CDR1 and CDR2 (germline): SNHLY, FYNNEI. The CDR3 runs 17 residues. Trimming cost V 2 bases and J 6 bases; bases outside gene matches: 13.

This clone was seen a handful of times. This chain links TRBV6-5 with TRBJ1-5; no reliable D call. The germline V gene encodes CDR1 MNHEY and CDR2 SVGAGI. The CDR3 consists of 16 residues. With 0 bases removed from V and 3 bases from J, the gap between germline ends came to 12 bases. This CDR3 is CASSYSQPGNNQPQHF. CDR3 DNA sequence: TGTGCCAGCAGTTACTCCCAGCCCGGGAACAATCAGCCCCAGCATTTT.

CDR3 sequence: CASSVGSGGANEQFF. The CDR3, as DNA: TGTGCCAGCAGCGTAGGAAGCGGGGGGGCAAATGAGCAGTTCTTC. This sequence joins TRBV9 and TRBJ2-1; 10 positions match TRBD2. The germline gives CDR1 SGDLS, CDR2 YYNGEE. V trimming: 0 bases; J trimming: 7 bases; junction bases outside the gene matches: 4. The CDR3 sequence is 15 residues long.

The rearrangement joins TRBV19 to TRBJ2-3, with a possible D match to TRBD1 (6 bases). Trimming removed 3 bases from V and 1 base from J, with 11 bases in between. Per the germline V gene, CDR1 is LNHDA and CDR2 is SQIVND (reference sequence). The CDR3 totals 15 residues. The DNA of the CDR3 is TGTGCCAGTAGTATTAGGGGGACCGGCACAGATACGCAGTATTTT. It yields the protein CASSIRGTGTDTQYF.

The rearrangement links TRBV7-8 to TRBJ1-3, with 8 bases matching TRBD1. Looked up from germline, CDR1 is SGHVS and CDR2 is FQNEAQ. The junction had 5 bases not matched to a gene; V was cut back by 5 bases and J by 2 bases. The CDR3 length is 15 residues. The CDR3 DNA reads TGTGCCAGCAGCGCAACAGGGGGACCTGGAAACACCATATATTTT. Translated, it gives CASSATGGPGNTIYF.